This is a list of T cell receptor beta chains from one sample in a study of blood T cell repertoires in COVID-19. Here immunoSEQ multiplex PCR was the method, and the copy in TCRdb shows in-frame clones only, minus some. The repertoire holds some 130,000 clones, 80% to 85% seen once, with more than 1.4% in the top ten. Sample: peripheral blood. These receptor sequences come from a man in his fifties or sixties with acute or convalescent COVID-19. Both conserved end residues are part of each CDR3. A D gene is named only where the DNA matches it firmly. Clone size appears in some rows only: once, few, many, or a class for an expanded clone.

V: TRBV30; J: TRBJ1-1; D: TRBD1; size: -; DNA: TGTGCCGGCGAACCGGGACAGCCTATGAACACTGAAGCTTTCTTT; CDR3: CAGEPGQPMNTEAFF
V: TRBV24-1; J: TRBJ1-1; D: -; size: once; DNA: TGTGCCACCAGCTCGCCAGGGAACACTGAAGCTTTCTTT; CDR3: CATSSPGNTEAFF
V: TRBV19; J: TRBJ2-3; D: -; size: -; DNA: TGTGCCAGTCGACTTAGCGGCCACACAGATACGCAGTATTTT; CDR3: CASRLSGHTDTQYF
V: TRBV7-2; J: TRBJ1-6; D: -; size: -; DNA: TGTGCCAGCAGCTTTCCCAGGGTGTATAATTCACCCCTCCACTTT; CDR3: CASSFPRVYNSPLHF
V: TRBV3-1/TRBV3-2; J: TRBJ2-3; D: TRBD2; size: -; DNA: TGTGCCAGCAGCCAAGATCTGCTAGCGGGAGTGCCAGATACGCAGTATTTT; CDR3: CASSQDLLAGVPDTQYF
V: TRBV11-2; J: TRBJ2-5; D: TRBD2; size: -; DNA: TGTGCCAGCAGCGTGGGACTAGCGGGAGGGTTTCAAGAGACCCAGTACTTC; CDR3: CASSVGLAGGFQETQYF
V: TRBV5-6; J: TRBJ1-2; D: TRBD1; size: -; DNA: TGTGCCAGCAGCTATGGGACAGGGCAGCGCGGCTATGGCTACACCTTC; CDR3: CASSYGTGQRGYGYTF
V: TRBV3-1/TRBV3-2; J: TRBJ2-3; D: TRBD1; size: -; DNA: TGTGCCAGCAGCCAAGCCGGGACAGGGGTAGGAGATACGCAGTATTTT; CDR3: CASSQAGTGVGDTQYF
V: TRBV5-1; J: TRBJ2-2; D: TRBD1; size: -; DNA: TGCGCCAGCAGCTTGGTGGGGACAGGGGTCGGGGAGCTGTTTTTT; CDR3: CASSLVGTGVGELFF
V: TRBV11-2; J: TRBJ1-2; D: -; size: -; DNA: TGTGCCAGCAGCCCTCAGGGGCCTATCTATGGCTACACCTTC; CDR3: CASSPQGPIYGYTF
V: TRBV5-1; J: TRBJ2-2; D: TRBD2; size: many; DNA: TGCGCCAGCAGCTTGGGGCATCGACTAGCGGGAGGGTACACCGGGGAGCTGTTTTTT; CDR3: CASSLGHRLAGGYTGELFF
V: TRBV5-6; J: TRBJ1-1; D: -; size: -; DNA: TGTGCCAGCAGCTTCCAGAACACTGAAGCTTTCTTT; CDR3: CASSFQNTEAFF
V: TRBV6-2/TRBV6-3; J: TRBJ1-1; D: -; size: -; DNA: TGTGCCAGCAGTTCCCCAGAGAACACTGAAGCTTTCTTT; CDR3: CASSSPENTEAFF